This T cell receptor (beta chain) was recovered during a study of shared clonotypes between healthy human individuals. Findings of the study overall: Sequencing depth was a factor that was expected to affect clonotype sharing among donors.

V lost 2 bases to trimming and J lost 0 bases, with 10 bases between them. The V gene's germline CDR1 is SNHLY and CDR2 FYNNEI. The CDR3 totals 15 residues. Original analysis: Filtering differed because ImmunoSEQ produced junction-only sequences that carried no quality scores. Using immunoSEQ multiplex PCR, the repertoire was profiled, and TCRdb retains in-frame clones only, with some absent. The DNA was the basis for D and trimming; V, J and clone size are from that table. The sample yields roughly 650,000 clones, approximately 96% seen once. As defined, naive CD8 cells were CD45RO-negative and positively selected for CCR7, with terminally differentiated effector memory CD45RA+ cells excluded. Adult donors, all healthy and HIV-negative, had no recent acute infections or vaccinations. As for this clone: What it binds is unknown.

The chain links TRBV2 to TRBJ1-2; D remains unclear. This receptor was obtained from a woman in her twenties or thirties in good health. Specimen: naive CD8+ T cells sorted from blood. The CDR3 loop is CASSENGGANYGYTF. CDR3 DNA: TGTGCCAGCAGTGAAAATGGAGGCGCTAACTATGGCTACACCTTC. The variable domain in full, completed from reference TRBV2 and TRBJ1-2, reads EPEVTQTPSHQVTQMGQEVILRCVPISNHLYFYWYRQILGQKVEFLVSFYNNEISEKSEIFDDQFSVERPDGSNFTLKIRSTKLEDSAMYFCASSENGGANYGYTFGSGTRLTVV.